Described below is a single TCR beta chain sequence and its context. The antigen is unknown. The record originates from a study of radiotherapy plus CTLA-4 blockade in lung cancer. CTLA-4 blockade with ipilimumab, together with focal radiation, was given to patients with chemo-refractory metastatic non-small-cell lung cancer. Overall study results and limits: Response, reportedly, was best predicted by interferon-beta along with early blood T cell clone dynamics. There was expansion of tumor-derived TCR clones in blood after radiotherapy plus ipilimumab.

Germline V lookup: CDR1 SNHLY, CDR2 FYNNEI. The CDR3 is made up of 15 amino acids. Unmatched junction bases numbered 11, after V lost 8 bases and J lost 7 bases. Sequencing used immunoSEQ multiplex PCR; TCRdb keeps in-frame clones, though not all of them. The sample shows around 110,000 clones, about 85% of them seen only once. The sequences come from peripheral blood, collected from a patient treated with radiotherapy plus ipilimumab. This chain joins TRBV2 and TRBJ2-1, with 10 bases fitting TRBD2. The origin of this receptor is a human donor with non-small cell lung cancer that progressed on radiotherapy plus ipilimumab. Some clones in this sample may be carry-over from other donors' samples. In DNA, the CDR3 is TGTGCCAGCTCCCTCGAGCGGGGGGGCGGGAATGAGCAGTTCTTC. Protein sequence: CASSLERGGGNEQFF.